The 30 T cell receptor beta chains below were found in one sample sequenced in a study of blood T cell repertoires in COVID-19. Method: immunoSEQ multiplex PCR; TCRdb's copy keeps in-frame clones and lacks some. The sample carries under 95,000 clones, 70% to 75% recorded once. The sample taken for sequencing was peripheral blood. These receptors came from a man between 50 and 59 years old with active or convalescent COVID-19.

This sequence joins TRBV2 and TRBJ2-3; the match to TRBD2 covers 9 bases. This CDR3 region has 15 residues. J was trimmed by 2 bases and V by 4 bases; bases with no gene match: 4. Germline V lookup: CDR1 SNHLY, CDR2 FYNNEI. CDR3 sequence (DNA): TGTGCCAGCAGTGGGCGGGGGGGACTCACAGATACGCAGTATTTT. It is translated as CASSGRGGLTDTQYF.

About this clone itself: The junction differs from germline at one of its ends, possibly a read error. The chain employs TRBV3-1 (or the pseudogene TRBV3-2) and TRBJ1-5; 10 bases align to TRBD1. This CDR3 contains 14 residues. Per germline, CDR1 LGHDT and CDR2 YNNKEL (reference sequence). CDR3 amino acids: CASTQGTGVQPQHF. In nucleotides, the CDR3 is TGTGCCAGCACCCAAGGGACAGGGGTGCAGCCCCAGCATTTT.

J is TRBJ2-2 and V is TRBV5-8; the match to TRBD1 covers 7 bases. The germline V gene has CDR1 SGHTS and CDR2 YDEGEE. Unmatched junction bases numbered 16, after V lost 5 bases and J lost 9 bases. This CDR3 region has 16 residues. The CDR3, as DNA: TGTGCCAGCAGAAACCCCCCCGGGACAGCTCTCTGGGAGCTGTTTTTT. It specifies CASRNPPGTALWELFF.

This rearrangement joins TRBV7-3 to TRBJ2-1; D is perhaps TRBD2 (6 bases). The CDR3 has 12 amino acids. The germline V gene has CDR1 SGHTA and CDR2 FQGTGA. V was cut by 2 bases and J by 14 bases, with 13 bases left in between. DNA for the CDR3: TGTGCCAGCAGCTTAGCGGGACCCGATAAGTTCTTC. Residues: CASSLAGPDKFF.

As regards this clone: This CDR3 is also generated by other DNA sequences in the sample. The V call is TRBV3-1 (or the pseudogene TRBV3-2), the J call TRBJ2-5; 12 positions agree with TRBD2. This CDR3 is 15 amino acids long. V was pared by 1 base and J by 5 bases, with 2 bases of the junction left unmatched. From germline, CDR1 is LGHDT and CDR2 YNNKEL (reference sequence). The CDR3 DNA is TGTGCCAGCAGCCAAGCCGGGACTAGCGGGGAGACCCAGTACTTC. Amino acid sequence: CASSQAGTSGETQYF.

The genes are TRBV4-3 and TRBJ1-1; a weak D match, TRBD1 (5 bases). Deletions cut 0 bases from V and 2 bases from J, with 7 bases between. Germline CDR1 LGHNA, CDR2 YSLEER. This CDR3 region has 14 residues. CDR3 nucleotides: TGCGCCAGCAGCCAAGACAGGGTAAACACTGAAGCTTTCTTT. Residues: CASSQDRVNTEAFF.

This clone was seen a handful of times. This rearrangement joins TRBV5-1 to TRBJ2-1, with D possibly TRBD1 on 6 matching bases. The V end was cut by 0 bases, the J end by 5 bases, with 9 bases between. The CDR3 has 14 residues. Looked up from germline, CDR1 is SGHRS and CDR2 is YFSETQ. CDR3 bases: TGCGCCAGCAGCTTGGGACAGGAAAACAATGAGCAGTTCTTC. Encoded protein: CASSLGQENNEQFF.

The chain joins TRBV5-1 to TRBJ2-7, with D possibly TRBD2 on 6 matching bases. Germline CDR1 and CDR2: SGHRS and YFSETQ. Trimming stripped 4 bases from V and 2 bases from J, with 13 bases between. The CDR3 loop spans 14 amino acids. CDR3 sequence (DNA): TGCGCCAGCAGCCAAGGGACTTCTACCTACGAGCAGTACTTC. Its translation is CASSQGTSTYEQYF.

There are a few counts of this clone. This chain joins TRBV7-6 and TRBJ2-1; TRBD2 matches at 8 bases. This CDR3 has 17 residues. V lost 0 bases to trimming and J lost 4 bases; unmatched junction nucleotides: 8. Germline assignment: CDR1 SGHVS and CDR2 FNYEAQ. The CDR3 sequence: CASSLAQVAGWYNEQFF. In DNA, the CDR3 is TGTGCCAGCAGCTTAGCGCAGGTAGCGGGGTGGTACAATGAGCAGTTCTTC. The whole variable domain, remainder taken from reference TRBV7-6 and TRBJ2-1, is GAGVSQSPRYKVTKRGQDVALRCDPISGHVSLYWYRQALGQGPEFLTYFNYEAQQDKSGLPNDRFSAERPEGSISTLTIQRTEQRDSAMYRCASSLAQVAGWYNEQFFGPGTRLTVL.

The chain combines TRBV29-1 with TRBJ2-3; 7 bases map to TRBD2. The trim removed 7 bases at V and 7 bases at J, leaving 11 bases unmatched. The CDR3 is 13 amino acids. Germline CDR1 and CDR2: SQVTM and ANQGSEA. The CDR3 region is CSATNGGSNTQYF. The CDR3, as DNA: TGCAGCGCTACGAACGGGGGGTCGAATACGCAGTATTTT.

The CDR3 coding sequence is TGTGCCAGCAATTCTCTAGAGACCCAGTACTTC. This translates into CASNSLETQYF. This chain joins TRBV6-5 and TRBJ2-5; D unclear. CDR1 MNHEY and CDR2 SVGAGI come from the germline V gene. The V gene lost 7 bases and the J gene lost 4 bases, with 7 bases spanning the gap. The CDR3 loop spans 11 amino acids.

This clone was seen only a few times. In DNA form, the CDR3 reads TGTGCCAGCACCAAATGGGGCAGCCCCATGAACACTGAAGCTTTCTTT. It codes for CASTKWGSPMNTEAFF. The gene calls are TRBV5-4 and TRBJ1-1, with D possibly TRBD1 on 5 matching bases. V lost 6 bases and J lost 0, with 18 bases in between. There are 16 residues in the CDR3. The germline gives CDR1 SGHNT, CDR2 YYREEE (reference sequence).

In DNA form, the CDR3 reads TGTGCCTCCCGAGACTACAGGGGACCTATTGATCAGCCCCAGCATTTT. Protein product: CASRDYRGPIDQPQHF. The rearrangement uses TRBV19 and TRBJ1-5, with 7 bases aligning to TRBD1. The V gene's germline CDR1 is LNHDA and CDR2 SQIVND (reference sequence). With V trimmed by 11 bases and J by 5 bases, 18 bases remained unmatched. The CDR3 runs to 16 residues.

The CDR3 here is CASSTGGYGYTF. CDR3 coding DNA: TGTGCCAGCAGTACAGGGGGCTATGGCTACACCTTC. The genes are TRBV6-5 and TRBJ1-2; the match to TRBD1 covers 8 bases. This CDR3 comprises 12 residues. The trim removed 5 bases at V and 4 bases at J, leaving 0 bases unmatched. Germline values: CDR1 MNHEY, CDR2 SVGAGI.

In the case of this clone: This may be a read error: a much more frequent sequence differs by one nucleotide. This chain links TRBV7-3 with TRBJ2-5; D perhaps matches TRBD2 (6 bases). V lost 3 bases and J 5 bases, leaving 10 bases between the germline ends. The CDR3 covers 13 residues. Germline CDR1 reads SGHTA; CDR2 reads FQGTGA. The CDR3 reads CASSLGGGETQYF. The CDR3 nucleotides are TGTGCCAGCAGCTTGGGGGGTGGGGAGACCCAGTACTTC.

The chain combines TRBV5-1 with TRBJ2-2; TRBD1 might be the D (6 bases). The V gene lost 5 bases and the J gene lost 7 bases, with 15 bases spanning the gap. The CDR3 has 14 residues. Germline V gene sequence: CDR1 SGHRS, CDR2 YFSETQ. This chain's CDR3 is CASRGTMGSGELFF. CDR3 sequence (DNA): TGCGCCAGCAGAGGGACAATGGGGAGCGGGGAGCTGTTTTTT.

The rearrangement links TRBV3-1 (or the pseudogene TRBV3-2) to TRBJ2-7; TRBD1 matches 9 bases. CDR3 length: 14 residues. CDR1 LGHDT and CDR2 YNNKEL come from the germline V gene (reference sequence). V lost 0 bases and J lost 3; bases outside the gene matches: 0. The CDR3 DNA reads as TGTGCCAGCAGCCAAGAGGACAGGGGCTACGAGCAGTACTTC. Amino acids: CASSQEDRGYEQYF.

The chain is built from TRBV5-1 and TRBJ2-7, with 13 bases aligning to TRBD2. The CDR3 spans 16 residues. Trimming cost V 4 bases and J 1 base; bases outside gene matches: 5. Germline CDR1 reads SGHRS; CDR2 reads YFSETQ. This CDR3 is CASSPGLAGLSYEQYF. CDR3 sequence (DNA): TGCGCCAGCAGCCCGGGACTAGCGGGGTTGTCCTACGAGCAGTACTTC. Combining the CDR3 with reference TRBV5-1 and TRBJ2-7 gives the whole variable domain KAGVTQTPRYLIKTRGQQVTLSCSPISGHRSVSWYQQTPGQGLQFLFEYFSETQRNKGNFPGRFSGRQFSNSRSEMNVSTLELGDSALYLCASSPGLAGLSYEQYFGPGTRLTVT.

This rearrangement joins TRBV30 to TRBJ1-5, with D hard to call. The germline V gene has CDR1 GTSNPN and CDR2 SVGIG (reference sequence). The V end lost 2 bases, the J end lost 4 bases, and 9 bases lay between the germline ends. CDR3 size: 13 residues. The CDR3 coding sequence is TGTGCCTGGAGTTTGCGGAGGAATCAGCCCCAGCATTTT. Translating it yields CAWSLRRNQPQHF.

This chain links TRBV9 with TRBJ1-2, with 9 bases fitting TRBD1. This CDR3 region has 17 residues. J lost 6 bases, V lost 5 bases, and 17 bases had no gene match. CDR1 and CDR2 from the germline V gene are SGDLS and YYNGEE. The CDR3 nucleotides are TGTGCCAGCAGTTTACCCACCGGGACAGGGCGGTCGGATGGCTACACCTTC. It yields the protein CASSLPTGTGRSDGYTF.

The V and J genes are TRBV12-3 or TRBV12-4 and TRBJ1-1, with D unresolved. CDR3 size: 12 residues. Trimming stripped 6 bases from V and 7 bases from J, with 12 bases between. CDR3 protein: CASSPEGGEAFF. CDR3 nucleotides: TGTGCCAGCAGCCCCGAGGGCGGTGAAGCTTTCTTT.

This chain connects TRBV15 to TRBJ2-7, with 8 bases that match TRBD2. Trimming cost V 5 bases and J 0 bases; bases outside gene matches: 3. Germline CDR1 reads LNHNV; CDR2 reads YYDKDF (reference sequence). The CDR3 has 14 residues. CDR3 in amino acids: CATSAGGSSYEQYF. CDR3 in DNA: TGTGCCACCAGCGCGGGGGGCAGCTCCTACGAGCAGTACTTC.

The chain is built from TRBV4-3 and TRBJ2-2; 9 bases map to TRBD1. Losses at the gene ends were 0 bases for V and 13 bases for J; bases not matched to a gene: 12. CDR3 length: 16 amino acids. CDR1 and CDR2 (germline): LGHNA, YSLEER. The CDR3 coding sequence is TGCGCCAGCAGCCAAGATCTTCGACAGGGGGTTATGGCGCTGTTTTTT. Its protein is CASSQDLRQGVMALFF.

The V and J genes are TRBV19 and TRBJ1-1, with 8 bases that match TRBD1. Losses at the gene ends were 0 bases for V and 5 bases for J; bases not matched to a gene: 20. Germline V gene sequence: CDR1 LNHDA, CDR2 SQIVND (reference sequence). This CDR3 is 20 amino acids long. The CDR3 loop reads CASSIEAPSRGRAGSTEAFF. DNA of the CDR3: TGTGCCAGTAGTATAGAGGCACCCTCCAGGGGGCGCGCGGGTAGTACTGAAGCTTTCTTT. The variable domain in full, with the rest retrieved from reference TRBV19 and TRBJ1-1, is DGGITQSPKYLFRKEGQNVTLSCEQNLNHDAMYWYRQDPGQGLRLIYYSQIVNDFQKGDIAEGYSVSREKKESFPLTVTSAQKNPTAFYLCASSIEAPSRGRAGSTEAFFGQGTRLTVV.

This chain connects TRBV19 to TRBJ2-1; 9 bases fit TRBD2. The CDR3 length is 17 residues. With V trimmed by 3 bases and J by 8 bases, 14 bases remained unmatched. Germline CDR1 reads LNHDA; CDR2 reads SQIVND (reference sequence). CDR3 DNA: TGTGCCAGTAGTATTACGGGGGCGGGGGGGCCGATGGATGAGCAGTTCTTC. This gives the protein CASSITGAGGPMDEQFF.

The CDR3 region is CASSYSPGGMDGYTF. CDR3 DNA: TGTGCCAGCAGTTACTCGCCAGGGGGAATGGATGGCTACACCTTC. V gene TRBV6-5 combines with J gene TRBJ1-2; 7 nucleotides agree with TRBD1. The CDR3 length is 15 residues. Germline lookup yields CDR1 MNHEY and CDR2 SVGAGI. The V segment lost 0 bases and the J segment 6 bases; nucleotides outside the gene matches: 7.

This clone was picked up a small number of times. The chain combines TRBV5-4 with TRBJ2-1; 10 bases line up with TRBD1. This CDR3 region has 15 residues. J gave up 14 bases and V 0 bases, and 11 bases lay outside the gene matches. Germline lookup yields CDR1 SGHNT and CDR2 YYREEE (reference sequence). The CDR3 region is CASSLGSGTGTGEFF. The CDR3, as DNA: TGTGCCAGCAGCTTGGGAAGTGGAACCGGGACAGGGGAGTTCTTC.

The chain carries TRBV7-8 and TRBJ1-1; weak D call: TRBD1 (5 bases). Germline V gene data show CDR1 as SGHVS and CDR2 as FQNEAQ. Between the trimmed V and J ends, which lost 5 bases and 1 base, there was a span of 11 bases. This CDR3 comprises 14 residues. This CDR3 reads CASSADGGNTEAFF. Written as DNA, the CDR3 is TGTGCCAGCAGCGCCGACGGGGGGAACACTGAAGCTTTCTTT.

DNA for the CDR3: TGCGCCAGCAGCCCCGCTAGCGGGGCAGATACGCAGTATTTT. Translation gives CASSPASGADTQYF. The rearrangement joins TRBV5-1 to TRBJ2-3; 9 bases are shared with TRBD2. The CDR3 is 14 amino acids. V trimming: 4 bases; J trimming: 4 bases; junction bases outside the gene matches: 4. Germline V gene sequence: CDR1 SGHRS, CDR2 YFSETQ.

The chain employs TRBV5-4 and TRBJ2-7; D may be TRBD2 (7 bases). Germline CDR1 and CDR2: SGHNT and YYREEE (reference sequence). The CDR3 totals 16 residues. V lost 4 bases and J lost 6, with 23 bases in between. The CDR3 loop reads CASSLLGGAGVFEQYF. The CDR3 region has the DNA TGTGCCAGCAGCCTCCTTGGGGGGGCCGGGGTATTCGAGCAGTACTTC. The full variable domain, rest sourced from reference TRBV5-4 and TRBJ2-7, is ETGVTQSPTHLIKTRGQQVTLRCSSQSGHNTVSWYQQALGQGPQFIFQYYREEENGRGNFPPRFSGLQFPNYSSELNVNALELDDSALYLCASSLLGGAGVFEQYFGPGTRLTVT.